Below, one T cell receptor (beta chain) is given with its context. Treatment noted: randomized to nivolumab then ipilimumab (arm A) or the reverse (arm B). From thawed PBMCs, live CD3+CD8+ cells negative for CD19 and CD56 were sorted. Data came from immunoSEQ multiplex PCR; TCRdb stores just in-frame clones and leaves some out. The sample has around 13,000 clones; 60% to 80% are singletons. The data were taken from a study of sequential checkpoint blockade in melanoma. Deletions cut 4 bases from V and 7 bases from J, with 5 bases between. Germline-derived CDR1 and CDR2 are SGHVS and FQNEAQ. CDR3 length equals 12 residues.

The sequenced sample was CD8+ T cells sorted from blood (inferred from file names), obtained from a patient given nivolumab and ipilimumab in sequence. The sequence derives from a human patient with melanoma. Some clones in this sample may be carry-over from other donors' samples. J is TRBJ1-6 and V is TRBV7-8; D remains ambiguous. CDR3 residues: CASSWANSPLHF. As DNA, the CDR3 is TGTGCCAGCAGCTGGGCCAATTCACCCCTCCACTTT.